This TCR beta chain is drawn from a study of T cell changes during pregnancy in multiple sclerosis (dated by TCRdb to 2018 to 2020). About the study as a whole: The study examined how the T cell repertoire changed over the course of pregnancy in women with multiple sclerosis.

As for this clone: This clone's antigen is unknown. No base qualities exist here, and no much larger clone lies one base off it.

The receptor library was made with the immunoSEQ multiplex PCR assay. Imported from immuneACCESS, the table was reduced by TCRdb to in-frame sequences with V and J called. These copies leave out some clones; in studies compared against another copy, an unresolved V gene accounts for under half, and the cause of the remainder is not known. This sample comprises about 110,000 clones, approximately 91% of them detected only once. About 3% of the sample rests with the top ten. Its CDR3 holds 15 amino acids, cysteine through phenylalanine. Only the CDR3 region is kept as DNA, spanning 45 bases read in frame from base 1. CDR1 KGHSH and CDR2 LQKENI are derived from the germline V gene. V is pared back by 3 bases and J by 4 bases, with 15 bases lying between the germline termini.

The material was peripheral blood, obtained after pregnancy. This TCR derives from a female donor with multiple sclerosis, enrolled in a pregnancy study. The rearrangement combines TRBV18 with TRBJ2-5, with a tentative D gene TRBD2 over 5 matching bases. The CDR3 protein sequence reads: CASSPEAGKGETQYF. The nucleotides are TGTGCCAGCTCACCCGAGGCGGGTAAAGGAGAGACCCAGTACTTC.